This paragraph covers one TCR beta chain sequence. Antigen specificity is unknown. The naive CD8 fraction comprised CD45RO-negative cells positively selected for CCR7 and excluded terminally differentiated effector memory CD45RA+ cells. These data belong to a study of shared clonotypes between healthy human individuals. Background on the study: CD8 memory received one plate per donor, CD8 naive two, CD4 memory three and CD4 naive three. Study results and limitations: For naive CD4 cells, 4% to 5% of clonotypes were shared across a handful of donors.

Sorted-subset replicate PCR reactions were performed with 150 to 200 ng DNA, corresponding to roughly 27,000 T cell genomes. Authors' data handling: Junction-only sequences without quality scores were provided by ImmunoSEQ, so filtering was different. Some clones are missing from TCRdb's copy, which holds only in-frame ones; the method was immunoSEQ multiplex PCR. For V, J and clone size, that table is used; D and trimming come from the DNA. Altogether approximately 2,000,000 clones are present, around 95% being singletons, with the ten largest covering about 1.7%. Material: naive CD8+ T cells from PBMCs. This TCR came from a young man in good health. Some clones in this sample may be carry-over from other donors' samples.

CDR3 sequence: CASKVGGADSGNTIYF. For the CDR3, the DNA is TGCGCCAGCAAAGTAGGGGGCGCTGACTCTGGAAACACCATATATTTT. The chain employs TRBV4-1 and TRBJ1-3; TRBD1 agrees at 7 bases. Germline CDR1 and CDR2: MGHRA and YSYEKL. This CDR3 is 16 amino acids long. J lost 0 bases, V lost 7 bases, and 9 bases had no gene match.